A selection of T cell receptor beta chains follows, all from one sample in a study of blood T cell repertoires in COVID-19. TCRdb keeps only in-frame clones here, not all; method: immunoSEQ multiplex PCR. The sample lists 150,000 or so clones, 84% occurring once. The sequenced sample was PBMCs or T cells enriched from blood (not recorded which). These receptors were collected from a woman aged 45 to 65 who had recovered from COVID-19. Both conserved end residues are part of each CDR3. A D gene is named only where the DNA matches it firmly. Only part of the rows carry a size: once, few, many, or a class if the clone is expanded.

.,.,TRBJ1-1,TRBV2,CASSDQGGGNTEAFF,TGTGCCAGCAGTGATCAGGGTGGGGGCAACACTGAAGCTTTCTTT
.,.,TRBJ2-5,TRBV5-5,CASSLVGAQETQYF,TGTGCCAGCAGCTTGGTGGGAGCTCAAGAGACCCAGTACTTC
.,.,TRBJ2-2,TRBV7-8,CASSPGASGNTGELFF,TGTGCCAGCAGCCCAGGGGCTAGCGGGAACACCGGGGAGCTGTTTTTT
.,.,TRBJ1-1,TRBV7-5,CARSSTESGPMNTEAFF,TGTGCCAGAAGCTCGACGGAGTCAGGGCCCATGAACACTGAAGCTTTCTTT
.,once,TRBJ2-2,TRBV5-1,CASSFNSGGPTGELFF,TGCGCCAGCAGCTTTAATAGCGGAGGCCCCACCGGGGAGCTGTTTTTT
.,once,TRBJ1-3,TRBV7-9,CASSLGVSRQLGNTIYF,TGTGCCAGCAGCTTAGGGGTCTCCCGACAGTTGGGAAACACCATATATTTT
.,.,TRBJ2-7,TRBV6-2/TRBV6-3,CASSYSFSGPIKNEQYF,TGTGCCAGCAGTTACTCTTTCAGCGGGCCTATAAAAAACGAGCAGTACTTC
.,.,TRBJ1-5,TRBV18,CASSPTGVSQPQHF,TGTGCCAGCTCACCCACGGGGGTCAGCCAGCCCCAGCATTTT
TRBD2,.,TRBJ2-1,TRBV19,CASSILSGSTDEQFF,TGTGCCAGTAGTATTCTAAGCGGGAGCACGGATGAGCAGTTCTTC
TRBD1,.,TRBJ2-2,TRBV5-1,CASREALTGSGTGELFF,TGCGCCAGCAGGGAGGCCCTGACAGGGTCGGGCACCGGGGAGCTGTTTTTT
.,.,TRBJ1-2,TRBV19,CASSGALTQLGYTF,TGTGCCAGTAGTGGGGCCCTAACGCAACTGGGCTACACCTTC
TRBD2,.,TRBJ2-3,TRBV7-9,CASSDPRTSGATDTQYF,TGTGCCAGCAGCGACCCAAGGACTAGCGGCGCCACAGATACGCAGTATTTT
TRBD1,.,TRBJ2-7,TRBV5-1,CASSLAGTGVMQYF,TGCGCCAGCAGCTTGGCCGGTACAGGGGTAATGCAGTACTTC
TRBD2,.,TRBJ2-2,TRBV4-1,CASNERENTGELFF,TGCGCCAGCAACGAGCGGGAGAACACCGGGGAGCTGTTTTTT
TRBD2,.,TRBJ2-1,TRBV5-4,CASSFPTSGGYNEQFF,TGTGCCAGCAGCTTCCCCACTAGCGGGGGGTATAATGAGCAGTTCTTC
.,.,TRBJ2-1,TRBV5-6,CASSFTVVSEQFF,TGTGCCAGCAGCTTCACGGTGGTAAGCGAGCAGTTCTTC
TRBD1,.,TRBJ1-2,TRBV28,CASTIGGAWEGYTF,TGTGCCAGCACCATAGGGGGCGCATGGGAAGGCTACACCTTC
.,.,TRBJ2-3,TRBV7-3,CASSWGGSQDTQYF,TGTGCCAGCAGCTGGGGGGGCAGCCAAGATACGCAGTATTTT
.,.,TRBJ1-2,TRBV14,CASSQDIMEDGYTF,TGTGCCAGCAGCCAAGATATAATGGAGGATGGCTACACCTTC
TRBD2,.,TRBJ2-2,TRBV19,CASTPLAGFGELFF,TGTGCCAGTACCCCACTAGCGGGATTCGGGGAGCTGTTTTTT
TRBD1,.,TRBJ2-7,TRBV7-9,CASSLPPEARDRSYEQYF,TGTGCCAGCAGCCTCCCACCAGAGGCCCGGGACAGATCCTACGAGCAGTACTTC
TRBD2,.,TRBJ2-7,TRBV18,CASSPGTSVNSYEQYF,TGTGCCAGCTCACCAGGGACTAGCGTAAACTCCTACGAGCAGTACTTC
.,.,TRBJ2-1,TRBV29-1,CSVVGGGSSYNEQFF,TGCAGCGTTGTAGGGGGGGGTAGCTCCTACAATGAGCAGTTCTTC
.,.,TRBJ1-2,TRBV6-5,CASSYSSGNYGYTF,TGTGCCAGCAGTTACTCGTCAGGAAACTATGGCTACACCTTC
.,.,TRBJ1-1,TRBV12-3/TRBV12-4,CASSGTATEAFF,TGTGCCAGCAGCGGGACTGCCACTGAAGCTTTCTTT
.,.,TRBJ2-7,TRBV6-5,CASSPSYEQYF,TGTGCCAGCAGTCCTTCCTACGAGCAGTACTTC
TRBD1,.,TRBJ1-1,TRBV19,CASSPTGTGGLMNTEAFF,TGTGCCAGTAGTCCAACCGGGACAGGCGGCCTCATGAACACTGAAGCTTTCTTT
TRBD1,once,TRBJ1-2,TRBV28,CASSLRSGQGRGYTF,TGTGCCAGCAGTTTAAGGTCAGGACAGGGGAGGGGCTACACCTTC
.,.,TRBJ1-5,TRBV27,CASSFGGTHQPQHF,TGTGCCAGCAGTTTTGGAGGGACGCATCAGCCCCAGCATTTT
TRBD1,.,TRBJ1-2,TRBV28,CASSTTGVKGYGYTF,TGTGCCAGCAGTACGACAGGGGTGAAAGGGTATGGCTACACCTTC
.,.,TRBJ1-1,TRBV6-5,CASETGWNTEAFF,TGTGCCAGCGAAACAGGGTGGAACACTGAAGCTTTCTTT